A selection of T cell receptor beta chains follows, all from one sample in a study of TIL therapy for anti-PD-1-resistant metastatic lung cancer. Using immunoSEQ multiplex PCR, the repertoire was profiled, and TCRdb retains in-frame clones only, with some absent. The repertoire consists of tens of thousands of clones, with over 70% occurring once and the leading ten covering nearly 7.5%. The sample was blood, taken at baseline. These receptors were collected from a person aged 25 to 80 with non-small cell lung cancer. CDR3s include the opening cysteine and the closing phenylalanine or tryptophan. The D gene is left open where the match is weak.

D | J | V | CDR3
TRBD1 | TRBJ1-5 | TRBV5-1 | CASSLGNRGDQPQHF
TRBD1 | TRBJ2-1 | TRBV29-1 | CSVEGGQGVKQFF
. | TRBJ2-2 | TRBV11-2 | CASRTTGYTGELFF
. | TRBJ1-2 | TRBV28 | CASSSTQHGYTF
. | TRBJ2-7 | TRBV6-5 | CASRRGLAEPYEQYF
. | TRBJ2-7 | TRBV11-2 | CASSMNYEQYF
TRBD1 | TRBJ1-4 | TRBV30 | CAWSARQGAYEKLFF
. | TRBJ1-4 | TRBV2 | CASNNQGANEKLFF
TRBD1 | TRBJ1-1 | TRBV6-6 | CASRRGQGAFEAFF
. | TRBJ2-2 | TRBV19 | CASSIATLGAGELFF
. | TRBJ1-4 | TRBV7-3 | CASSLARLATNEKLFF
TRBD2 | TRBJ2-2 | TRBV4-1 | CASSQGGLAGGGRELFF
. | TRBJ2-3 | TRBV28 | CATRRVDTQYF
. | TRBJ1-3 | TRBV29-1 | CSVEVWDNSGNTIYF
. | TRBJ1-6 | TRBV21-1 | CASSKETEVRESPLHF